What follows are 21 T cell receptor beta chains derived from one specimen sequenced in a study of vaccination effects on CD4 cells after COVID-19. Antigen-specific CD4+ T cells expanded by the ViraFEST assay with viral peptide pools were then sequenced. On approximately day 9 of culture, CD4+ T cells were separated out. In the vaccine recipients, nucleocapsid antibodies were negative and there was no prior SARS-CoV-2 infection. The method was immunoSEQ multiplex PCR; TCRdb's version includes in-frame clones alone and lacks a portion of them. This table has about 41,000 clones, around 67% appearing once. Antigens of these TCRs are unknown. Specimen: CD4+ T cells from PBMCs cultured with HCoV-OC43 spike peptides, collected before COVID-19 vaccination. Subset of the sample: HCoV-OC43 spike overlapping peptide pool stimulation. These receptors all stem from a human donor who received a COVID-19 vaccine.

The CDR3 is CASSIARGYEQYF. CDR3 nucleotide sequence: TGTGCCAGCAGCATAGCCCGGGGCTACGAGCAGTACTTC. The chain recombines TRBV6-5 with TRBJ2-7, with D tentatively TRBD2 (5 bases). CDR1 and CDR2 from the germline V gene are MNHEY and SVGAGI. The CDR3 has 13 amino acids. V lost 6 bases and J 3 bases, leaving 12 bases between the germline ends.

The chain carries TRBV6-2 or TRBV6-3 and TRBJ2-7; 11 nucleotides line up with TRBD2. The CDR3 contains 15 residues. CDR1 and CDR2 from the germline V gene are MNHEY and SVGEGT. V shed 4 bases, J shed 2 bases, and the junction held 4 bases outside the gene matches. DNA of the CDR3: TGTGCCAGCAGTTCTCTAGCGGGGGGCACCTACGAGCAGTACTTC. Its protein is CASSSLAGGTYEQYF.

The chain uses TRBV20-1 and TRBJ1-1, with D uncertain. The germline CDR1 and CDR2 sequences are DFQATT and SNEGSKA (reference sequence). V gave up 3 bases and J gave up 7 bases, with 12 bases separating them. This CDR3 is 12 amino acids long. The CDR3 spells CSASPGVNEAFF. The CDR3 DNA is TGCAGTGCTAGTCCTGGCGTTAATGAAGCTTTCTTT.

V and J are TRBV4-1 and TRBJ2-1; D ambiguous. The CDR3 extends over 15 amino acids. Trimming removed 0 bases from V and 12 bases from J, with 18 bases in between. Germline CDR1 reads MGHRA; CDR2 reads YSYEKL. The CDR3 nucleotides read TGCGCCAGCAGCCAAGATCTTGCGAAGCGCTGGGGGCAGTTCTTC. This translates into CASSQDLAKRWGQFF.

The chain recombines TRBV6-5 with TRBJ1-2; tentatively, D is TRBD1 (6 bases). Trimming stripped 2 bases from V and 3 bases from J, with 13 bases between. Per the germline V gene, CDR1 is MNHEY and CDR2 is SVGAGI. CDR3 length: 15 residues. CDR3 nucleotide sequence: TGTGCCAGCAGTTACGGGGGCACCCTAGACTATGGCTACACCTTC. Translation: CASSYGGTLDYGYTF.

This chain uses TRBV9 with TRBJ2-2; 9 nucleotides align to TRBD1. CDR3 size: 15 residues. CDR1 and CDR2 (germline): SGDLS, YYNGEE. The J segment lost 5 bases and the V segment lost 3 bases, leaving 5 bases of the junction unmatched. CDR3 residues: CASSATGGRTGELFF. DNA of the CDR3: TGTGCCAGCAGCGCCACAGGGGGCCGAACCGGGGAGCTGTTTTTT.

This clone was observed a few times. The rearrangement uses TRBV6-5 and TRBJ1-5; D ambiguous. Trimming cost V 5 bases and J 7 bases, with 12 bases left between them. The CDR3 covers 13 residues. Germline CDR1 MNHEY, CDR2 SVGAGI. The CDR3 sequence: CASSRHSGQPQHF. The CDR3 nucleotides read TGTGCCAGCAGTCGACACTCCGGGCAGCCCCAGCATTTT.

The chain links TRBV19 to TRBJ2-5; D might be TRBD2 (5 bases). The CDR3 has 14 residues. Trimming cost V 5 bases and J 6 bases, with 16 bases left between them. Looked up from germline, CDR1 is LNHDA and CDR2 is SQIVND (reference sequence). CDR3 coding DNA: TGTGCCAGTAGTCTGTCGGGGTCGGGGAAGACCCAGTACTTC. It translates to CASSLSGSGKTQYF.

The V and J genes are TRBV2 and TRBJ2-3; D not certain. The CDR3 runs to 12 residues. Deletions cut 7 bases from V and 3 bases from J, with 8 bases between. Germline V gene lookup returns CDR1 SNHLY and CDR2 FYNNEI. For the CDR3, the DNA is TGTGCCAGCAACCCCAGAACAGATACGCAGTATTTT. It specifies CASNPRTDTQYF.

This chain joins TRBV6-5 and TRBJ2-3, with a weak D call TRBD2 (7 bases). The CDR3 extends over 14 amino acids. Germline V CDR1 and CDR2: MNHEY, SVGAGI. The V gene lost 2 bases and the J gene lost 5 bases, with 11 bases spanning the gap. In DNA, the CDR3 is TGTGCCAGCAGTTACGGGGGGGCTGGAGATACGCAGTATTTT. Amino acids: CASSYGGAGDTQYF.

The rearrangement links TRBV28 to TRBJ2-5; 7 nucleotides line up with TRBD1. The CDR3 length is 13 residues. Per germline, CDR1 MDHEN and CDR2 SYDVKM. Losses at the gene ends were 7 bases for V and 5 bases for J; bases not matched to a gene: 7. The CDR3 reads CASTLTGQETQYF. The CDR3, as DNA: TGTGCCAGCACCCTGACAGGGCAGGAGACCCAGTACTTC.

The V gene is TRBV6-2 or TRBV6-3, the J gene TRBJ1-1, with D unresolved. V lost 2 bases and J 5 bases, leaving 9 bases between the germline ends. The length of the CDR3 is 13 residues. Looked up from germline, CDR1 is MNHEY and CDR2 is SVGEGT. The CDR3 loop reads CASSYHSGTEAFF. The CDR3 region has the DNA TGTGCCAGCAGTTACCACTCGGGGACTGAAGCTTTCTTT.

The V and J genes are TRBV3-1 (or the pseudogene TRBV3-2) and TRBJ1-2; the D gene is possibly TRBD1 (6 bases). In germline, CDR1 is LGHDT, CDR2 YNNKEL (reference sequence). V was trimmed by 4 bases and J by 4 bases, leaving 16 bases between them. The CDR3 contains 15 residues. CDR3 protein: CASSPGATGSYGYTF. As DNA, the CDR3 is TGTGCCAGCAGCCCAGGGGCGACAGGAAGCTATGGCTACACCTTC.

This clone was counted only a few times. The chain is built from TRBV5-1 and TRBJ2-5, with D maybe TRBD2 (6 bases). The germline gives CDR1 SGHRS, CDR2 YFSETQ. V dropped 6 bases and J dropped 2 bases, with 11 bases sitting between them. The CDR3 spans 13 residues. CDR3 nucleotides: TGCGCCAGCACCTATAGCGGACAAGAGACCCAGTACTTC. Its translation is CASTYSGQETQYF.

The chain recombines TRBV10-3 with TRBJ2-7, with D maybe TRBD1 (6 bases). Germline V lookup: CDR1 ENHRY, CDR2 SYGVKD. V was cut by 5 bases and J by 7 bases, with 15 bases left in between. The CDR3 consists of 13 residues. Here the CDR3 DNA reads TGTGCCATCAGTCGCTACAGGGCACGGGAGCAGTACTTC. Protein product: CAISRYRAREQYF.

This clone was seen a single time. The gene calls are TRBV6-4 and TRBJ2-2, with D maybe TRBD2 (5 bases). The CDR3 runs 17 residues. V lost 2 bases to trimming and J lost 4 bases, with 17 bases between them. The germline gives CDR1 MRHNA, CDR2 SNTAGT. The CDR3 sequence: CASSDGGARSSTGELFF. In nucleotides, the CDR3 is TGTGCCAGCAGTGACGGAGGCGCCAGGTCGAGCACCGGGGAGCTGTTTTTT.

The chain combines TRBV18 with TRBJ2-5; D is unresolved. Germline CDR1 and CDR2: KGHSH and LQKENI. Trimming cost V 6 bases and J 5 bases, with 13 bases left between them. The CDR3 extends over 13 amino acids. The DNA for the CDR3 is TGTGCCAGCTCCCCAACCTCGGACGAGACCCAGTACTTC. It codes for CASSPTSDETQYF.

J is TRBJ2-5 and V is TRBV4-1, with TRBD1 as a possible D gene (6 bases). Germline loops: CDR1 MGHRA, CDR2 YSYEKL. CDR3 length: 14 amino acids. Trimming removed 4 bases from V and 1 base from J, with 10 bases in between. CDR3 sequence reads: CASSLTGLQETQYF. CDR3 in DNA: TGCGCCAGCAGCCTAACAGGGCTCCAAGAGACCCAGTACTTC.

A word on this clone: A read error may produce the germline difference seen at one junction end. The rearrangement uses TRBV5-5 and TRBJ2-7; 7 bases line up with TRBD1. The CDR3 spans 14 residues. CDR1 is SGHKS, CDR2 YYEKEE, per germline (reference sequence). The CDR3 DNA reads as TGTGCCAGTTCTTCACAGGGGATCTCCTACGAGCAGTGCTTC. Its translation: CASSSQGISYEQCF.

The CDR3 here is CASSLAGDKAAFF. The DNA of the CDR3 is TGTGCCAGCAGCTTAGCTGGGGACAAGGCAGCTTTCTTT. The genes are TRBV7-9 and TRBJ1-1; D perhaps matches TRBD1 (6 bases). CDR3 length: 13 residues. V lost 0 bases, J lost 10 bases, and 12 bases lay in between. Per germline, CDR1 SEHNR and CDR2 FQNEAQ (reference sequence).

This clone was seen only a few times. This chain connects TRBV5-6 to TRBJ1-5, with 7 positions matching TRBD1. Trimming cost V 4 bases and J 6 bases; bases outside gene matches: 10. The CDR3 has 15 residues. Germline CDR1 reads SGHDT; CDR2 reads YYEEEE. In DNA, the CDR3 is TGTGCCAGCAGCGCTGGACAGGCGTACGTTCAGCCCCAGCATTTT. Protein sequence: CASSAGQAYVQPQHF.